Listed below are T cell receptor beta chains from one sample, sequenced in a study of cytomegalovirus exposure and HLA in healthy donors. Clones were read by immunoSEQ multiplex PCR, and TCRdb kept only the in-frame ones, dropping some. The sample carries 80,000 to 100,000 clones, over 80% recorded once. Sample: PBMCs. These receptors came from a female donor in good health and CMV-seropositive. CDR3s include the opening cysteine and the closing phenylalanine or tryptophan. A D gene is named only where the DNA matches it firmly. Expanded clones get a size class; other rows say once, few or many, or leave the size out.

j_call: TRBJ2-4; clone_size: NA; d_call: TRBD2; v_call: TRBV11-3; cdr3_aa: CASSLMASGSFWNIQYF; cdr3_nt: TGTGCCAGCAGCTTAATGGCTAGCGGGAGTTTCTGGAACATTCAGTACTTC
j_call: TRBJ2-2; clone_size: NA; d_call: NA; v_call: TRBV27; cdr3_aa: CASSFSQLHTGELFF; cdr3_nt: TGTGCCAGCAGTTTTTCCCAGTTACACACCGGGGAGCTGTTTTTT
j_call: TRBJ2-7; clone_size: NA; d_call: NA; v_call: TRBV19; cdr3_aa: CASSMRGGGTYEQYF; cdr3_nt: TGTGCCAGTAGTATGAGAGGAGGGGGCACCTACGAGCAGTACTTC
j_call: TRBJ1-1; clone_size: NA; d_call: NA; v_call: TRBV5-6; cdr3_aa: CASSSRSTEAFF; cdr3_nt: TGTGCCAGCAGCTCCCGTTCCACTGAAGCTTTCTTT
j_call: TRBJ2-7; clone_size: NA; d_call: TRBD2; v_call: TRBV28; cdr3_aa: CASSPHRTSGTYEQYF; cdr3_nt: TGTGCCAGCAGTCCACATAGGACTAGCGGAACCTACGAGCAGTACTTC
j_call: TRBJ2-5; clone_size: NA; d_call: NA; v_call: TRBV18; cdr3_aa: CASSPLRQGPQETQYF; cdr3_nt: TGTGCCAGCTCACCCCTGAGGCAGGGCCCCCAAGAGACCCAGTACTTC
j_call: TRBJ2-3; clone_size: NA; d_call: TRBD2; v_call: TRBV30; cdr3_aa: CAWFGAGESDTQYF; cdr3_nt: TGTGCCTGGTTCGGAGCGGGAGAATCAGATACGCAGTATTTT
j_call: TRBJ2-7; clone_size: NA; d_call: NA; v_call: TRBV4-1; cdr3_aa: CASSRTASYEQYF; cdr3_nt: TGCGCCAGCAGCCGGACAGCCTCCTACGAGCAGTACTTC
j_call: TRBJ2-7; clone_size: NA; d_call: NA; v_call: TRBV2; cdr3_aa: CASSDTYEQYF; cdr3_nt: TGTGCCAGCAGTGATACCTACGAGCAGTACTTC
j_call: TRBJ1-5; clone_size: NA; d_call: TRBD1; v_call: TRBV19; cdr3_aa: CASSIAHSGQGNQPQHF; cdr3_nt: TGTGCCAGTAGTATAGCTCATAGTGGACAGGGCAATCAGCCCCAGCATTTT
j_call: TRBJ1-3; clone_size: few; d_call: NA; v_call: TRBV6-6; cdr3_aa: CASSPLTGAGNTIYF; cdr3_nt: TGTGCCAGCAGTCCCCTGACAGGAGCCGGAAACACCATATATTTT
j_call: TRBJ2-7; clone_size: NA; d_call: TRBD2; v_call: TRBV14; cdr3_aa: CASSHSGYYEQYF; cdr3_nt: TGTGCCAGCAGCCATAGCGGGTACTACGAGCAGTACTTC
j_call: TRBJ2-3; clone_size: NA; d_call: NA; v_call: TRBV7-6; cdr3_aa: CASSLVSAGDTQYF; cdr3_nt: TGTGCCAGCAGCTTAGTATCGGCGGGAGATACGCAGTATTTT
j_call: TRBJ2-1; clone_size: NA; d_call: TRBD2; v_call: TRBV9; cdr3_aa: CASSVGSSGGPEQFF; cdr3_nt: TGTGCCAGCAGCGTAGGTTCTAGCGGGGGCCCCGAGCAGTTCTTC
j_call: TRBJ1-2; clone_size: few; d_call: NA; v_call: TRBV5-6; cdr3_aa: CASSQGTGRNYGYTF; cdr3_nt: TGTGCCAGCAGCCAAGGAACAGGGAGAAACTATGGCTACACCTTC
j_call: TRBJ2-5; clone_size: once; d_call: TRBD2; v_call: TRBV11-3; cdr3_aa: CASSRGRSGSGQETQYF; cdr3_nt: TGTGCCAGCAGCCGAGGGCGTAGCGGGAGTGGGCAAGAGACCCAGTACTTC
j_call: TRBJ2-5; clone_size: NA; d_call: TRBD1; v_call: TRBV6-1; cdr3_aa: CASEPDRGWETQYF; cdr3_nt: TGTGCCAGCGAACCCGACAGGGGGTGGGAGACCCAGTACTTC
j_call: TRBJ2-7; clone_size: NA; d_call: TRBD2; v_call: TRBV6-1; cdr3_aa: CASSGLAGDYEQYF; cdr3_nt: TGTGCCAGCAGTGGACTAGCGGGCGACTACGAGCAGTACTTC
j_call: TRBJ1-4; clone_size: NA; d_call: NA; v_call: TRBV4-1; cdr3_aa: CASSQGGGYREKLFF; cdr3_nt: TGCGCCAGCAGCCAAGGGGGGGGCTACAGGGAAAAACTGTTTTTT
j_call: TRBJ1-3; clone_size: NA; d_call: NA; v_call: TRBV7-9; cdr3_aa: CASSFRGNTIYF; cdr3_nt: TGTGCCAGCAGCTTTCGGGGAAACACCATATATTTT
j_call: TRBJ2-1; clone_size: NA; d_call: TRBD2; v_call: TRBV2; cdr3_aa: CASSVSSGGLYNEQFF; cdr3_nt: TGTGCCAGCAGTGTTTCTAGCGGGGGACTTTACAATGAGCAGTTCTTC
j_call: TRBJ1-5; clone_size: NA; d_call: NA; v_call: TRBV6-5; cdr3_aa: CASSSYRDQPQHF; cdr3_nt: TGTGCCAGCAGTTCTTACCGAGATCAGCCCCAGCATTTT
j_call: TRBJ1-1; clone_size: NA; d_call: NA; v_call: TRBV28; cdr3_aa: CASSLGQPTEAFF; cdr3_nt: TGTGCCAGCAGTTTAGGGCAGCCTACTGAAGCTTTCTTT
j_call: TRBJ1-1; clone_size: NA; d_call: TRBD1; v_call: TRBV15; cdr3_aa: CATSRRQGGEAFF; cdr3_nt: TGTGCCACCAGCAGGAGACAGGGGGGTGAAGCTTTCTTT
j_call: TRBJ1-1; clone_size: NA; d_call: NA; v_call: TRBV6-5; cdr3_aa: CASSPQMNTEAFF; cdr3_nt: TGTGCCAGCAGTCCACAAATGAACACTGAAGCTTTCTTT
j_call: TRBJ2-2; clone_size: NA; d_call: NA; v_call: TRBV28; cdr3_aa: CASSAGTGLGRELFF; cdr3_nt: TGTGCCAGCAGTGCCGGGACTGGACTTGGAAGGGAGCTGTTTTTT
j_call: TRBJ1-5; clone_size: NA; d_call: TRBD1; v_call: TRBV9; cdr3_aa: CASSADRGMKPQHF; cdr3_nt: TGTGCCAGCAGCGCGGACAGGGGGATGAAGCCCCAGCATTTT
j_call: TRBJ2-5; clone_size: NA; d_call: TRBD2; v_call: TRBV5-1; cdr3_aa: CASSLGAGDTETQYF; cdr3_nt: TGCGCCAGCAGCTTGGGTGCGGGAGATACGGAGACCCAGTACTTC
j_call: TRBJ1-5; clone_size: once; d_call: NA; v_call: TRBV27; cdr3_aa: CASSGAKQEDSNQPQHF; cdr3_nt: TGTGCCAGCAGTGGGGCTAAACAGGAAGATAGCAATCAGCCCCAGCATTTT
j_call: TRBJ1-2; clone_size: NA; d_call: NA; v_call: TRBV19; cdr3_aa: CASSIREAGYTF; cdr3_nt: TGTGCCAGTAGTATAAGAGAGGCGGGCTACACCTTC
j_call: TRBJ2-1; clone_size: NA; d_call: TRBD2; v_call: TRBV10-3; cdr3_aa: CAITGAYGTSGRFAYNEQFF; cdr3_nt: TGTGCCATCACTGGAGCATATGGGACTAGCGGGAGGTTCGCCTACAATGAGCAGTTCTTC
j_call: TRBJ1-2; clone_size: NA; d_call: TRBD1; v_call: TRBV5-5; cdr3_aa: CASSSPDRAGWGYTF; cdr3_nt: TGTGCCAGCAGCTCCCCGGACAGGGCCGGATGGGGCTACACCTTC
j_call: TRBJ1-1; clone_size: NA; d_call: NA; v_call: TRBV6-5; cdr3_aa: CASSSSVQNTEAFF; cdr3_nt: TGTGCCAGCAGTTCCTCCGTACAGAACACTGAAGCTTTCTTT
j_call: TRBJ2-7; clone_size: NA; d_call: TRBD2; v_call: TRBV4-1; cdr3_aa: CASSQEAGGSSYEQYF; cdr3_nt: TGCGCCAGCAGCCAAGAGGCGGGAGGGAGCTCCTACGAGCAGTACTTC
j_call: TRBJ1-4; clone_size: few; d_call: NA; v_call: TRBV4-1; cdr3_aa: CASSPPVVWEGEKLFF; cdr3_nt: TGCGCCAGCAGCCCACCGGTCGTGTGGGAGGGTGAAAAACTGTTTTTT
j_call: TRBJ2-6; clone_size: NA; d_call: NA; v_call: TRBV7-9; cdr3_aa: CASSYPGAGANVLTF; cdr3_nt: TGTGCCAGCAGTTATCCGGGGGCTGGGGCCAACGTCCTGACTTTC
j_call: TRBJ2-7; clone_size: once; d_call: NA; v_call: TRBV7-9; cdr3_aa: CSSSPPRREQYF; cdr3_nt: TGTTCCAGCAGCCCGCCCCGGAGGGAGCAGTACTTC
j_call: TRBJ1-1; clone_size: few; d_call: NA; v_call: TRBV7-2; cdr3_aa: CASSFVLNTEAFF; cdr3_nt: TGTGCCAGCAGCTTCGTCTTGAACACTGAAGCTTTCTTT
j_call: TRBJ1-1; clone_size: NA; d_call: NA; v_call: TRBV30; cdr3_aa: CAWSVSRGTEAFF; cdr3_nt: TGTGCCTGGAGTGTGTCCAGGGGCACTGAAGCTTTCTTT
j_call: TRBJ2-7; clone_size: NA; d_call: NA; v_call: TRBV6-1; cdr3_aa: CASMIRDLYEQYF; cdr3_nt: TGTGCCAGCATGATCCGGGACTTATACGAGCAGTACTTC
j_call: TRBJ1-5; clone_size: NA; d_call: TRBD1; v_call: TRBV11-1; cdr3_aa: CASRRTGGWQPQHF; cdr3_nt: TGTGCCAGCAGAAGGACAGGGGGTTGGCAGCCCCAGCATTTT
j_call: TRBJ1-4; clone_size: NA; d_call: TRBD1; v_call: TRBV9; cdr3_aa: CASSPLDRQAVGGLFF; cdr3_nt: TGTGCCAGCAGCCCCTTGGACAGGCAAGCCGTCGGGGGACTGTTTTTT
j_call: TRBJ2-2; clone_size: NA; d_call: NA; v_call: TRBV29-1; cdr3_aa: CSVELFGGWGRTGELFF; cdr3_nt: TGCAGCGTTGAGTTGTTTGGGGGGTGGGGTCGAACCGGGGAGCTGTTTTTT
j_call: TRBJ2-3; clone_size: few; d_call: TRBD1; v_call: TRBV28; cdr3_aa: CASSLWDRGKPDTQYF; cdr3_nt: TGTGCCAGCAGTTTATGGGACAGGGGAAAGCCAGATACGCAGTATTTT
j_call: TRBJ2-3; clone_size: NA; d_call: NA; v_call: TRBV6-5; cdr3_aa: CASSKNRVGDTQYF; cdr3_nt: TGTGCCAGCAGTAAAAACAGGGTAGGAGATACGCAGTATTTT
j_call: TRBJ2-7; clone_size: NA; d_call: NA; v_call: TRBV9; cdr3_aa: CASSVGGVSSYEQYF; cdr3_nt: TGTGCCAGCAGCGTTGGAGGGGTTAGCTCCTACGAGCAGTACTTC
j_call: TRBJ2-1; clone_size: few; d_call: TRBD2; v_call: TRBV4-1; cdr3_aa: CASSQVLAGDHNEQFF; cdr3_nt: TGCGCCAGCAGCCAAGTCTTAGCGGGAGACCACAATGAGCAGTTCTTC
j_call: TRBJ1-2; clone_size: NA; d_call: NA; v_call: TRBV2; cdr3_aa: CASSESRVLGGYTF; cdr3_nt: TGTGCCAGCAGTGAATCCCGGGTCCTCGGCGGCTACACCTTC
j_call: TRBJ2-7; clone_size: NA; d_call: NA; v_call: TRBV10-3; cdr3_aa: CAISDPGEGYEQYF; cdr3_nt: TGTGCCATCAGTGACCCCGGGGAAGGCTACGAGCAGTACTTC
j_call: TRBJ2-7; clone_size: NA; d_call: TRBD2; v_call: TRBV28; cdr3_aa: CASRRLADAYEQYF; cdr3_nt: TGTGCCAGCAGAAGACTAGCGGACGCCTACGAGCAGTACTTC
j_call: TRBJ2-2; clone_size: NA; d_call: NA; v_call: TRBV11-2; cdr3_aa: CASSFPGWNTGELFF; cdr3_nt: TGTGCCAGCAGCTTTCCAGGCTGGAACACCGGGGAGCTGTTTTTT
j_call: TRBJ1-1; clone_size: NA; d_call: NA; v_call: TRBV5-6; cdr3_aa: CASSLARGLAFF; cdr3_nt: TGTGCCAGCAGCTTGGCCCGGGGACTAGCTTTCTTT
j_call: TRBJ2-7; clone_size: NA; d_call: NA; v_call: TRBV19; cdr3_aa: CASSAQGLEGLYEQYF; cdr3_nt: TGTGCCAGTAGTGCACAGGGTTTAGAAGGGTTGTACGAGCAGTACTTC
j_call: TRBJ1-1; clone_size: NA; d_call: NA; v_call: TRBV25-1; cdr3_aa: CASSPFFPHTEAFF; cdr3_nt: TGTGCCAGCAGCCCTTTTTTCCCCCACACTGAAGCTTTCTTT
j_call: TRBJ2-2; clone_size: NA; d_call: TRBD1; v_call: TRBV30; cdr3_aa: CAWKTGVLTGELFF; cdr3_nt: TGTGCCTGGAAGACAGGGGTGCTCACCGGGGAGCTGTTTTTT
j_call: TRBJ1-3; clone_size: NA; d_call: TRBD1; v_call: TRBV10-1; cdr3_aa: CASSESRRGLGNTIYF; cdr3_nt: TGCGCCAGCAGTGAGTCCCGCAGGGGGCTAGGAAACACCATATATTTT
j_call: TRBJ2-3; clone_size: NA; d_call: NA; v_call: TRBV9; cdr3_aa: CASSVEAGSTDTQYF; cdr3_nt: TGTGCCAGCAGCGTGGAGGCCGGGAGCACAGATACGCAGTATTTT
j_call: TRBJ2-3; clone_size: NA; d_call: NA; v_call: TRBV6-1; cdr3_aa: CASSRQTDTQYF; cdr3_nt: TGTGCCAGCAGTCGACAGACAGATACGCAGTATTTT
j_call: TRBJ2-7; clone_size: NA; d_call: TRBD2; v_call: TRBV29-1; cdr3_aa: CSVSTLTSGSSYEQHF; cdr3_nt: TGCAGCGTTTCTACTCTGACTAGCGGGTCCTCCTACGAGCAGCACTTC